These 5 T cell receptor beta chains came from one sample sequenced in a study of blood T cell repertoires in COVID-19. The assay was immunoSEQ multiplex PCR, and TCRdb's table has in-frame clones only and misses some. Among over 150,000 clones listed, roughly 91% were seen once. Material: peripheral blood. The receptor set was obtained from a man between 18 and 35 years old with COVID-19, enrolled during active disease.

The V call is TRBV4-2, the J call TRBJ1-2, with 8 bases identical to TRBD1. The germline V gene encodes CDR1 LGHNA and CDR2 YNFKEQ. V gave up 2 bases and J gave up 4 bases; unmatched junction bases: 9. The CDR3 runs 16 residues. CDR3 in DNA: TGTGCCAGCAGCCAACCCGGACAGGGAGTCAGCTATGGCTACACCTTC. Its translation is CASSQPGQGVSYGYTF.

CDR3 amino acids: CASSLGRFDLHF. DNA of the CDR3: TGTGCCAGCAGTTTGGGCAGGTTCGATCTCCACTTT. This chain links TRBV25-1 with TRBJ1-6; D not certain. V lost 5 bases to trimming and J lost 16 bases, with 15 bases between them. Looked up from germline, CDR1 is MGHDK and CDR2 is SYGVNS. The CDR3 has 12 amino acids. The full variable domain, rest sourced from reference TRBV25-1 and TRBJ1-6, is EADIYQTPRYLVIGTGKKITLECSQTMGHDKMYWYQQDPGMELHLIHYSYGVNSTEKGDLSSESTVSRIRTEHFPLTLESARPSHTSQYLCASSLGRFDLHFGNGTRLTVT.

The chain recombines TRBV5-1 with TRBJ2-1; maybe TRBD2 (5 bases). The V and J ends lost 3 bases and 7 bases respectively, with 23 bases between them. Germline lookup yields CDR1 SGHRS and CDR2 YFSETQ. This CDR3 has 17 residues. The CDR3 bases are TGCGCCAGCAGCTCATCTCCCAGTGCTTTTCGCGGGAATGAGCAGTTCTTC. As protein: CASSSSPSAFRGNEQFF.

The chain combines TRBV7-2 with TRBJ2-7; D is perhaps TRBD2 (6 bases). V was trimmed by 5 bases and J by 7 bases, leaving 21 bases between them. CDR3 length: 15 residues. From germline, CDR1 is SGHTA and CDR2 FQGNSA. The CDR3 bases are TGTGCCAGCAGCCCCGACGGGAGAGAAAGGGAAGAGCAGTACTTC. This sequence encodes CASSPDGREREEQYF.

The chain links TRBV9 to TRBJ2-1; 15 bases agree with TRBD2. The V gene end was trimmed by 3 bases and the J gene end by 8 bases; junction bases not matched to a gene: 9. Germline V lookup: CDR1 SGDLS, CDR2 YYNGEE. The CDR3 contains 17 residues. The CDR3 sequence is CASSARRTSGRADEQFF. The CDR3 nucleotides read TGTGCCAGCAGCGCCAGAAGGACTAGCGGGAGGGCCGATGAGCAGTTCTTC.